Sequencing of this T cell receptor beta chain was carried out in a study of OX40 agonist ivuxolimab in advanced cancers. General study results and limits: In the 0.1-3.0 mg/kg groups, partial responders showed among the lowest expansion. On average, CD8+ T cells had more expanded clones than CD4+.

With 2 bases clipped from V and 5 bases from J, the junction kept 4 bases outside the gene matches. The CDR3 is 15 residues long. The germline CDR1 and CDR2 sequences are MNHEY and SVGAGI. Samples of blood were obtained at baseline, on cycle 4 day 1, and on cycle 7 day 1. On this clone itself: No antigen is known for it.

Some clones are missing from TCRdb's copy, which holds only in-frame ones; the method was immunoSEQ multiplex PCR. The sample contains approximately 76,000 clones, approximately 85% of which appear only once. The chain couples TRBV6-5 to TRBJ2-3; 10 nucleotides agree with TRBD2. This clonotype originated in an adult with an advanced solid tumor such as melanoma, head and neck, liver or kidney cancer. The sample here was CD4+ or CD8+ T cells sorted from blood, taken in a trial of the OX40 agonist ivuxolimab. CDR3 amino acids: CASSYSGGAKDTQYF. The CDR3 DNA reads TGTGCCAGCAGTTACAGCGGGGGGGCTAAAGATACGCAGTATTTT.